Reported below is one T cell receptor beta chain. The data belong to a study of blood T cell repertoires in COVID-19. For the study at large: Material from acute and convalescent COVID-19 was sourced from the United States, Italy and Spain.

Source study methods: Estimation of nucleated cell counts relied on the amplification of reference gene primers. Clones were read by immunoSEQ multiplex PCR, and TCRdb kept only the in-frame ones, dropping some. V, J and clone size derive from that table, while D and trimming were established from the DNA sequence. The sample comprises roughly 190,000 clones, around 84% of which are singletons, and around 21% rests with the top ten. Germline V gene lookup returns CDR1 MNHEY and CDR2 SVGAGI. The CDR3 is made up of 15 amino acids. The V gene end was trimmed by 3 bases and the J gene end by 5 bases; junction bases not matched to a gene: 9.

The chain is built from TRBV6-5 and TRBJ2-5; 7 positions match TRBD1. The receptor's source is a human donor in a cohort sampled during active COVID-19. Sequencing used peripheral blood. The CDR3 nucleotides read TGTGCCAGCAGTTATCCGACAGGGCGATCGGAGACCCAGTACTTC. Translation gives CASSYPTGRSETQYF.